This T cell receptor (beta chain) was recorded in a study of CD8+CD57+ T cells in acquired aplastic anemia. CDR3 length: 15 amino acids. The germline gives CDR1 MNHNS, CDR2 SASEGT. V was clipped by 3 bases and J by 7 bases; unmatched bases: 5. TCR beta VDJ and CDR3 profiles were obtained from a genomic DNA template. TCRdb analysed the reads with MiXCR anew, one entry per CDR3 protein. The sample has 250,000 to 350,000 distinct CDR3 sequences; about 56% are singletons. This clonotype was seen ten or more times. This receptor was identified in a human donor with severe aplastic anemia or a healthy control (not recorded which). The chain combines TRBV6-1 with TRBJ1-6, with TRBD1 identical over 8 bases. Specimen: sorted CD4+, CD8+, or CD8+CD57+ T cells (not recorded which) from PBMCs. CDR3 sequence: CASSDQGTGNSPLHF. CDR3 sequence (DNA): TGTGCCAGCAGTGACCAGGGGACAGGCAATTCACCCCTCCACTTT.